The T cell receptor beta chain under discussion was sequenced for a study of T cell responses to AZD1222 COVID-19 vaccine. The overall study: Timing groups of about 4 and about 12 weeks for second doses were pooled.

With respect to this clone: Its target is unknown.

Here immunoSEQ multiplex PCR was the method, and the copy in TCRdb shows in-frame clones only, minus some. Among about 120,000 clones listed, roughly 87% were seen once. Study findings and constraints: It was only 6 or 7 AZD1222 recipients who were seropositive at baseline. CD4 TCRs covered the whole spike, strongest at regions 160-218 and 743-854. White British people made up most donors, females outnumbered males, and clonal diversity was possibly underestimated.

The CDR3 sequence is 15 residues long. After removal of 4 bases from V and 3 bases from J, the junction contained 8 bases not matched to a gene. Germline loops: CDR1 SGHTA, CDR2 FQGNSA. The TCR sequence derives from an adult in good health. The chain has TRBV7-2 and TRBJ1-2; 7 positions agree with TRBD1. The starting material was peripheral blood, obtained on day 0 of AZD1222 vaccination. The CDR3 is CASSYSNRGHYGYTF. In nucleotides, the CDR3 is TGTGCCAGCAGCTACTCCAACAGGGGACACTATGGCTACACCTTC.